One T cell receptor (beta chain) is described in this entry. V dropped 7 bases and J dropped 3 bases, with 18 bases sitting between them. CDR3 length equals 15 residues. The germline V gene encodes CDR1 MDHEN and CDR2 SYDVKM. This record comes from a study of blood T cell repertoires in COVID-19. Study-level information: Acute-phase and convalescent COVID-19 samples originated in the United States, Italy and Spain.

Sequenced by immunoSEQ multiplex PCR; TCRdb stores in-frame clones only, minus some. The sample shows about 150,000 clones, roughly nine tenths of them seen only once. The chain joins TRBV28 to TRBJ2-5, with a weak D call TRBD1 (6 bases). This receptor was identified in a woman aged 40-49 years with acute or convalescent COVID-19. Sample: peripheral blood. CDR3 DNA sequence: TGTGCCAGCACCCCATATGGACAGAGTAAAGAGACCCAGTACTTC. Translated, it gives CASTPYGQSKETQYF. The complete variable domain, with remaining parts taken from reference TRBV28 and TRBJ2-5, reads DVKVTQSSRYLVKRTGEKVFLECVQDMDHENMFWYRQDPGLGLRLIYFSYDVKMKEKGDIPEGYSVSREKKERFSLILESASTNQTSMYLCASTPYGQSKETQYFGPGTRLLVL.